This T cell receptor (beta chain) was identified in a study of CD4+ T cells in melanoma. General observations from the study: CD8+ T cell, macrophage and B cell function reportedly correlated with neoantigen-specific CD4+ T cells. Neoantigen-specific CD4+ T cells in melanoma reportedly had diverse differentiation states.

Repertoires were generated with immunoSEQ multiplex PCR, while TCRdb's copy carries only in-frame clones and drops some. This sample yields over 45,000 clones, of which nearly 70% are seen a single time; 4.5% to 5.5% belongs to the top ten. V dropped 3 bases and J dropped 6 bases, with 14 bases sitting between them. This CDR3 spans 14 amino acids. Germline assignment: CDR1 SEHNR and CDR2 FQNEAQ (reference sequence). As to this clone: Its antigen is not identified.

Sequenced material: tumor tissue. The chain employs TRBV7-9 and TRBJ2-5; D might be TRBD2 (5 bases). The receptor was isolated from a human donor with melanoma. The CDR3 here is CASSFTREGQTQYF. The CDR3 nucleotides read TGTGCCAGCAGCTTTACGCGAGAGGGCCAGACCCAGTACTTC.